The clone carrying this T cell receptor (beta chain) was observed at least ten times. Its antigen remains unidentified. The CDR3 length is 15 residues. J was trimmed by 4 bases and V by 5 bases; bases with no gene match: 4. Germline CDR1 and CDR2: SEHNR and FQNEAQ (reference sequence). This sample is drawn from a study of neurological immune-mediated disorders. The time point: technical triplicate 2. Points from the study as a whole: It was HTLV-1-associated myelopathy that showed the most TCR clonal expansion, while multiple sclerosis showed the least, falling below healthy controls.

From the 5' RACE reads, TCRdb called clonotypes with MiXCR, one entry per CDR3 protein. The sample has roughly 61,000 distinct CDR3 sequences; around 24% are singletons. The rearrangement uses TRBV7-9 and TRBJ2-7; 14 bases align to TRBD2. The material sequenced was PBMCs. This clonotype was obtained from a man in his sixties with HTLV-1-associated myelopathy (HAM/TSP). The CDR3: CASSRGLAGAYEQYF. CDR3 sequence (DNA): TGTGCCAGCAGCCGGGGACTAGCGGGAGCTTACGAGCAGTACTTC.